Below are 20 T cell receptor beta chains sequenced from a single sample in a study of CD8 T cells in ankylosing spondylitis. From the 5' RACE reads, TCRdb called clonotypes with MiXCR, one entry per CDR3 protein. The table includes hundreds of thousands of distinct CDR3 sequences, less than 10% detected once. Sequenced sample: blood, either unsorted or a sorted T cell fraction (not recorded which). The source is a male donor with ankylosing spondylitis or in good health (not recorded which).

The chain is built from TRBV6-1 and TRBJ2-6, with unresolved D. Looked up from germline, CDR1 is MNHNS and CDR2 is SASEGT. The V end was cut by 6 bases, the J end by 0 bases, with 9 bases between. This CDR3 contains 15 residues. CDR3 region: CASSPGPSGANVLTF. The CDR3 bases are TGTGCCAGCAGCCCAGGACCCTCTGGGGCCAACGTCCTGACTTTC.

This clonotype was counted at least ten times. V gene TRBV12-3 or TRBV12-4 combines with J gene TRBJ2-7, with 12 bases aligning to TRBD2. The CDR3 has 14 amino acids. Losses at the gene ends were 3 bases for V and 11 bases for J; bases not matched to a gene: 8. The CDR3 spells CASSFGLAGTQEYF. The CDR3 bases are TGTGCCAGCAGTTTTGGACTAGCGGGGACCCAGGAGTACTTC.

This clonotype appeared many times. This sequence joins TRBV7-2 and TRBJ1-5; no definite D call. Germline V lookup: CDR1 SGHTA, CDR2 FQGNSA. CDR3 size: 19 residues. Trimming cost V 0 bases and J 0 bases, with 18 bases left between them. The CDR3 DNA reads TGTGCCAGCAGCTTAGCCACAGCATTACTCCTGTGTAGCAATCAGCCCCAGCATTTT. Translation: CASSLATALLLCSNQPQHF.

The table lists this clonotype with many counts. The genes are TRBV5-1 and TRBJ1-1, with a tentative D call TRBD1 (5 bases). The CDR3 sequence is 14 residues long. V gave up 0 bases and J gave up 4 bases, with 10 bases separating them. Germline CDR1 is SGHRS and CDR2 is YFSETQ. The CDR3 protein is CASSLGGEGTEAFF. CDR3 nucleotide sequence: TGCGCCAGCAGCTTGGGGGGCGAGGGCACTGAAGCTTTCTTT.

This clonotype was counted many times. This chain joins TRBV20-1 and TRBJ1-1, with D possibly being TRBD1 (6 bases). The CDR3 sequence is 13 residues long. Germline V CDR1 and CDR2: DFQATT, SNEGSKA (reference sequence). Deletions cut 3 bases from V and 7 bases from J, with 15 bases between. The CDR3 loop reads CSASVRGRGEAFF. CDR3 nucleotides: TGCAGTGCTAGTGTACGGGGGCGAGGTGAAGCTTTCTTT.

This clonotype has at least ten counts. The CDR3 reads CASSLSASPSYEQYF. The CDR3 DNA follows: TGTGCCAGCAGTTTATCTGCCAGCCCTTCCTACGAGCAGTACTTC. The chain recombines TRBV12-3 or TRBV12-4 with TRBJ2-7; D remains ambiguous. Trimming took 2 bases from V and 1 from J, leaving 12 bases between them. The CDR3 spans 15 residues.

This clonotype was recorded many times. The chain links TRBV19 to TRBJ2-1; TRBD2 aligns across 7 bases. V shed 3 bases and J 10 bases; nucleotides not matched to a gene: 9. CDR1 is LNHDA, CDR2 SQIVND, per germline (reference sequence). The CDR3 extends over 14 amino acids. CDR3 protein: CASSIAPGGPEQFF. CDR3 DNA: TGTGCCAGTAGTATCGCCCCGGGGGGACCCGAGCAGTTCTTC.

The chain employs TRBV12-3 or TRBV12-4 and TRBJ2-7, with 9 bases aligning to TRBD1. The CDR3 is 13 amino acids. J was trimmed by 9 bases and V by 4 bases; bases with no gene match: 7. The CDR3 spells CASSSGDRVGQYF. Here the CDR3 DNA reads TGTGCCAGCAGTTCGGGGGACAGGGTTGGGCAGTACTTC.

The chain links TRBV6-2 or TRBV6-3 to TRBJ1-5; D remains ambiguous. V was trimmed by 2 bases and J by 0 bases, leaving 11 bases between them. The CDR3 runs to 16 residues. Germline V lookup: CDR1 MNHEY, CDR2 SVGEGT. CDR3 loop: CASSYNAGYSNQPQHF. DNA for the CDR3: TGTGCCAGCAGTTACAATGCCGGGTATAGCAATCAGCCCCAGCATTTT.

The CDR3 reads CASRPRDSLQETQYF. The CDR3 DNA is TGTGCCAGCAGACCTAGGGACAGCCTCCAAGAGACCCAGTACTTC. The V call is TRBV6-1, the J call TRBJ2-5; the match to TRBD1 covers 7 bases. The CDR3 contains 15 residues. Germline V gene sequence: CDR1 MNHNS, CDR2 SASEGT. V dropped 6 bases and J dropped 1; count of bases not matched to a gene: 8.

The sample holds many counts of this clonotype. The genes are TRBV7-9 and TRBJ2-1; D is perhaps TRBD2 (5 bases). This CDR3 comprises 13 residues. V lost 5 bases and J lost 7, with 12 bases in between. CDR1 SEHNR and CDR2 FQNEAQ come from the germline V gene (reference sequence). CDR3 coding DNA: TGTGCCAGCAGCGCGCCCGGGGAGAATGAGCAGTTCTTC. This encodes CASSAPGENEQFF.

This clonotype came up many times. The chain is built from TRBV7-2 and TRBJ2-5; 9 bases map to TRBD2. The germline V gene has CDR1 SGHTA and CDR2 FQGNSA. Trimming cost V 0 bases and J 4 bases; bases outside gene matches: 15. The CDR3 length is 19 residues. DNA for the CDR3: TGTGCCAGCAGCTTAGCGCGGGAGGGCTGGGGTACCTACGGAGAGACCCAGTACTTC. It translates to CASSLAREGWGTYGETQYF.

The genes are TRBV4-1 and TRBJ2-4, with 8 bases aligning to TRBD1. The ends lost 4 bases at V and 6 bases at J; junction bases unmatched: 17. Germline assignment: CDR1 MGHRA and CDR2 YSYEKL. This CDR3 spans 18 amino acids. The CDR3 reads CASSPQGAPTVGRNIQYF. CDR3 sequence (DNA): TGCGCCAGCAGCCCCCAGGGGGCCCCGACAGTGGGAAGAAACATTCAGTACTTC.

This chain uses TRBV23-1 with TRBJ1-1, with D uncertain. TRBV23-1 is labeled an ORF, and its function is uncertain. V was cut by 1 base and J by 1 base, with 4 bases left in between. The CDR3 is 13 residues long. The CDR3 DNA reads as TGCGCCAGCAGTCAATGTAGGAACACTGAAGCTTTCTTT. Translating gives CASSQCRNTEAFF.

This clonotype was observed many times. The genes are TRBV12-3 or TRBV12-4 and TRBJ2-1, with D tentatively TRBD2 (6 bases). The CDR3 is 15 residues long. V lost 6 bases and J 0 bases, leaving 12 bases between the germline ends. The CDR3 DNA reads TGTGCCAGCAGAACCGGGACTGTCTCCTACAATGAGCAGTTCTTC. It is translated as CASRTGTVSYNEQFF.

This clonotype was counted many times. The rearrangement links TRBV5-1 to TRBJ1-5; D is ambiguous. This CDR3 comprises 14 residues. Germline V gives CDR1 SGHRS, CDR2 YFSETQ. V was cut by 0 bases and J by 5 bases, with 9 bases left in between. CDR3 amino acids: CASSLGSNDQPQHF. In DNA, the CDR3 is TGCGCCAGCAGCTTGGGTTCGAACGATCAGCCCCAGCATTTT.

This clonotype came up many times. The CDR3 nucleotides are TGCAGCGTTAAGAAGCGGGATAGGTATCAAGAGACCCAGTACTTC. This translates into CSVKKRDRYQETQYF. The chain carries TRBV29-1 and TRBJ2-5; TRBD2 aligns across 7 bases. The CDR3 totals 15 residues. Trimming cost V 5 bases and J 2 bases; bases outside gene matches: 11. Germline values: CDR1 SQVTM, CDR2 ANQGSEA.

This clonotype has at least ten counts. This chain joins TRBV30 and TRBJ2-6; perhaps TRBD1 as D (6 bases). Trimming removed 3 bases at V and 4 bases at J, with 16 bases between. The germline gives CDR1 GTSNPN, CDR2 SVGIG (reference sequence). CDR3 length: 16 amino acids. The CDR3 DNA reads TGTGCCTGGAGCCCGACAGGACCTTCCGGGGCCAACGTCCTGACTTTC. This sequence encodes CAWSPTGPSGANVLTF.

In this sample, this clonotype turned up a few times. The chain recombines TRBV4-2 with TRBJ2-3; D is possibly TRBD1 or TRBD2 (5 bases each). There are 17 residues in the CDR3. V lost 0 bases and J 7 bases, leaving 20 bases between the germline ends. From germline, CDR1 is LGHNA and CDR2 YNFKEQ. CDR3 amino acids: CASSQDNAGTAGNTQYF. CDR3 sequence (DNA): TGTGCCAGCAGCCAAGACAACGCAGGGACGGCGGGTAATACGCAGTATTTT.

This clonotype was seen only a few times. V is TRBV4-2 and J is TRBJ2-3, with 11 bases matching TRBD2. Germline V gene lookup returns CDR1 LGHNA and CDR2 YNFKEQ. This CDR3 has 16 residues. With 1 base clipped from V and 5 bases from J, the junction kept 5 bases outside the gene matches. The CDR3 is CASSQVAGGHVDTQYF. CDR3 nucleotide sequence: TGTGCCAGCAGCCAAGTAGCGGGAGGGCATGTAGATACGCAGTATTTT.